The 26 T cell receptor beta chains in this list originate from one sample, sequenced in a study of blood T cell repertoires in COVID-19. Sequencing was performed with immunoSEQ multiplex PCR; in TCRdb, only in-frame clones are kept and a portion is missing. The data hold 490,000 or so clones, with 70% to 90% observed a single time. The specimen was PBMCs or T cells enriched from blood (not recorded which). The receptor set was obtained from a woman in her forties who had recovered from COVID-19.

As DNA, the CDR3 is TGTGCCAGCACCGGGACTAGCGGGAGGTTTGAGCAGTTCTTC. Translation gives CASTGTSGRFEQFF. V usage is TRBV27 and J usage is TRBJ2-1, with 15 bases that match TRBD2. V gave up 7 bases and J gave up 9 bases; unmatched junction bases: 4. Per germline, CDR1 MNHEY and CDR2 SMNVEV (reference sequence). CDR3 length equals 14 residues.

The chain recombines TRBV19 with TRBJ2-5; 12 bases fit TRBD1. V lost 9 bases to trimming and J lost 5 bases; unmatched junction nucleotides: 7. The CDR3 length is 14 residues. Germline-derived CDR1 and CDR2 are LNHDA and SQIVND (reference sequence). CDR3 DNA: TGTGCCAGCCTGGGGACAGGGGGCGGGGAGACCCAGTACTTC. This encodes CASLGTGGGETQYF.

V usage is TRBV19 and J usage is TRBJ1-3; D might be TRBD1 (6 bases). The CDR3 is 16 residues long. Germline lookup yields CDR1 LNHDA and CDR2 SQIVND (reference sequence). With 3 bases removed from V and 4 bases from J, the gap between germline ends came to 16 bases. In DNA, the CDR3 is TGTGCCAGTAGTATTCTGAGACAGGCTTACGGAAACACCATATATTTT. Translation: CASSILRQAYGNTIYF.

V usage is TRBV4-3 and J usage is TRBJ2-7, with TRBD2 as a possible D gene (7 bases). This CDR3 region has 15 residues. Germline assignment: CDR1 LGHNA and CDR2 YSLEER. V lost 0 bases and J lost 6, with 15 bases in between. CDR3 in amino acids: CASSQDGVRGGEQYF. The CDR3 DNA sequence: TGCGCCAGCAGCCAAGATGGGGTAAGGGGGGGCGAGCAGTACTTC.

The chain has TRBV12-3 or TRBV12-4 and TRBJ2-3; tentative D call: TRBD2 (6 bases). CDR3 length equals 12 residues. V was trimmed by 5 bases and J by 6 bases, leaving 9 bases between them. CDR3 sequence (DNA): TGTGCCAGCAGTCGACTAGGGGATACGCAGTATTTT. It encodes CASSRLGDTQYF.

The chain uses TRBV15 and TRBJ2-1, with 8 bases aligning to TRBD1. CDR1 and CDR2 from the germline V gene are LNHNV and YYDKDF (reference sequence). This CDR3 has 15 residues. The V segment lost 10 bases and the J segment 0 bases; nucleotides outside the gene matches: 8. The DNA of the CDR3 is TGTGCCAGGAACACAGGGGGTAGCTCCTACAATGAGCAGTTCTTC. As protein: CARNTGGSSYNEQFF.

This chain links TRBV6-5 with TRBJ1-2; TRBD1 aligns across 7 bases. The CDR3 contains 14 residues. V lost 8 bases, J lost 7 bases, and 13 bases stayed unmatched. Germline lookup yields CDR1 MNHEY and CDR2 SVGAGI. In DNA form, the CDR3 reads TGTGCCAGCTCCCCGAGCTCAGGGGGTTTTGGCTACACCTTC. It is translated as CASSPSSGGFGYTF.

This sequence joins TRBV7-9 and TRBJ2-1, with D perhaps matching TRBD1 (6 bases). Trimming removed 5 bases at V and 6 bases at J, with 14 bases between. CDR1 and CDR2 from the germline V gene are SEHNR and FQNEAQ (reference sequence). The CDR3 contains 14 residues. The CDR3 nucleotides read TGTGCCAGCAGCAAAAAATTACAGGGCAATGAGCAGTTCTTC. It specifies CASSKKLQGNEQFF.

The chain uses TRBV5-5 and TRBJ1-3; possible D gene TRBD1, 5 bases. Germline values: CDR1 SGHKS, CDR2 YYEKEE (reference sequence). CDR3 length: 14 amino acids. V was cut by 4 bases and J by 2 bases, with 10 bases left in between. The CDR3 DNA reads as TGTGCCAGCAGCGGCGGGACTCCTGGAAACACCATATATTTT. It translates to CASSGGTPGNTIYF.

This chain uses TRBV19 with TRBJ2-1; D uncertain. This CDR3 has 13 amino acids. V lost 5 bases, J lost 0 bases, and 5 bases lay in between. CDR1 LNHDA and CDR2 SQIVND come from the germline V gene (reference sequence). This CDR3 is CASSPSSYNEQFF. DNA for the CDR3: TGTGCCAGTAGTCCGAGCTCCTACAATGAGCAGTTCTTC.

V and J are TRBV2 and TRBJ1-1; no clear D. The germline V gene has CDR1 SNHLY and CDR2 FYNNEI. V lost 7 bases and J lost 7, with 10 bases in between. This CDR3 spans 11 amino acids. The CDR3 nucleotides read TGTGCCAGCATCGAGGCAGATGAAGCTTTCTTT. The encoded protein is CASIEADEAFF.

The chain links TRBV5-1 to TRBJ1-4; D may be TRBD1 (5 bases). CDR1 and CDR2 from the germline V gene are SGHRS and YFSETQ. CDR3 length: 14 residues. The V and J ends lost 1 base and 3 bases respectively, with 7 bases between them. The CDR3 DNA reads TGCGCCAGCAGCTTGTCGGGGGCTAATGAAAAACTGTTTTTT. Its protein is CASSLSGANEKLFF.

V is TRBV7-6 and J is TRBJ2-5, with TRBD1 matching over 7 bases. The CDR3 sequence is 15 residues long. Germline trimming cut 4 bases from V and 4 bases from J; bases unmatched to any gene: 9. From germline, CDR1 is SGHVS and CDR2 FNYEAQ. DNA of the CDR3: TGTGCCAGCAGCTCTAAGACAGGGTTAGTAGAGACCCAGTACTTC. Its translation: CASSSKTGLVETQYF. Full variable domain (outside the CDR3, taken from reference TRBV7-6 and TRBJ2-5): GAGVSQSPRYKVTKRGQDVALRCDPISGHVSLYWYRQALGQGPEFLTYFNYEAQQDKSGLPNDRFSAERPEGSISTLTIQRTEQRDSAMYRCASSSKTGLVETQYFGPGTRLLVL.

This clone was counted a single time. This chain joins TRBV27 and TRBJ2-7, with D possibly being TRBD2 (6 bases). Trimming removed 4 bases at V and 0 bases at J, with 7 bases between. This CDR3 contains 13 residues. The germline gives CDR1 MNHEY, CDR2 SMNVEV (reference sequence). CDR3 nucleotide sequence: TGTGCCAGCAGTTCGGGACTCTCCTACGAGCAGTACTTC. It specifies CASSSGLSYEQYF.

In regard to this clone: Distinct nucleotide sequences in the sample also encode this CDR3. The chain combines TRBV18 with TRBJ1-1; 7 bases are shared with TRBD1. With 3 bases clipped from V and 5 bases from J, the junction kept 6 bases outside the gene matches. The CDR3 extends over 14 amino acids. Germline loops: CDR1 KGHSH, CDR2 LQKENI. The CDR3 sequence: CASSPRQGATEAFF. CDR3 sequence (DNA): TGTGCCAGCTCACCCAGACAGGGTGCAACTGAAGCTTTCTTT.

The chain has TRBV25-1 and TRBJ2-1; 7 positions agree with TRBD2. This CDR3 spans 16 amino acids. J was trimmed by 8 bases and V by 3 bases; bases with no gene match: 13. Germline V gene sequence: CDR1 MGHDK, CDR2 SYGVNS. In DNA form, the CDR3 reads TGTGCCAGCAGTGATAGTGGGAGGGACCATAGCCATGAGCAGTTCTTC. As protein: CASSDSGRDHSHEQFF.

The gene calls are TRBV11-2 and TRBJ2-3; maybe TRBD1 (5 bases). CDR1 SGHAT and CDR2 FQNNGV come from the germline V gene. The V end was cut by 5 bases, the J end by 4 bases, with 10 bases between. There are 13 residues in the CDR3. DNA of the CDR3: TGTGCCAGCAGCGATTTCAGGGCAGATACGCAGTATTTT. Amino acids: CASSDFRADTQYF.

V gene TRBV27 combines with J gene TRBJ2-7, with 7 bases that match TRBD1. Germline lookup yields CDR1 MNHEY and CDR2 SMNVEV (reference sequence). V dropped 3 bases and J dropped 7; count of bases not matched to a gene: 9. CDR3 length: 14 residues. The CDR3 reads CASSFDRVGREQYF. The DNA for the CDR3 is TGTGCCAGCAGTTTTGACAGGGTGGGAAGGGAGCAGTACTTC.

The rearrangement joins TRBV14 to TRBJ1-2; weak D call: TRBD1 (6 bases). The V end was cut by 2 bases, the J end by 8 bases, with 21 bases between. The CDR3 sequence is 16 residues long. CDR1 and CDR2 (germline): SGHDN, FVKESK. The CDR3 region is CASSQFSTGQTGGYTF. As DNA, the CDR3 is TGTGCCAGCAGCCAATTTTCTACAGGGCAGACGGGAGGCTACACCTTC.

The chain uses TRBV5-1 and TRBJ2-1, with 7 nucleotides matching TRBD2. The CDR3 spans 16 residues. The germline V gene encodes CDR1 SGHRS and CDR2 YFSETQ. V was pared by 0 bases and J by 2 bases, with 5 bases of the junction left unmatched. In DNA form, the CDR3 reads TGCGCCAGCAGCTTGGTTGCGGGAGTTACCTACAATGAGCAGTTCTTC. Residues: CASSLVAGVTYNEQFF.

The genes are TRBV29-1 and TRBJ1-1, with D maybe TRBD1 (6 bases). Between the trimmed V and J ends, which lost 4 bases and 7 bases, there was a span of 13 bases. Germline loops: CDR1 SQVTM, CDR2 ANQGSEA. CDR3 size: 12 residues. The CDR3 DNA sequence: TGCAGCGTTGGAGGGGGTTGGAGTGAAGCTTTCTTT. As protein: CSVGGGWSEAFF.

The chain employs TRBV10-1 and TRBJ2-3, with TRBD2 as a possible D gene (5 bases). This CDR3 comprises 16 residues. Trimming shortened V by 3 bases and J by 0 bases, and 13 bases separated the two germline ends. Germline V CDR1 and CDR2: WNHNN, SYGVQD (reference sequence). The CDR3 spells CASSEEGRGSTDTQYF. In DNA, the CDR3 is TGCGCCAGCAGTGAAGAGGGCCGTGGCAGCACAGATACGCAGTATTTT.

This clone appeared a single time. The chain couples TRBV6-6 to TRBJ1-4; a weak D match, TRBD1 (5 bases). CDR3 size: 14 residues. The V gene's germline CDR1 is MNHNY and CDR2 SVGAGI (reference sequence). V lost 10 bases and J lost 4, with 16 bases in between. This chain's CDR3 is CAKRKGRGNEKLFF. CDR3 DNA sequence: TGTGCCAAACGGAAGGGGCGAGGTAATGAAAAACTGTTTTTT.

Here the CDR3 DNA reads TGTGCCAGCAGCCCCCGTCAGGGTTCTGGAAACACCATATATTTT. Translation gives CASSPRQGSGNTIYF. V usage is TRBV9 and J usage is TRBJ1-3, with D perhaps matching TRBD1 (5 bases). There are 15 residues in the CDR3. Trimming removed 4 bases from V and 1 base from J, with 12 bases in between. CDR1 and CDR2 (germline): SGDLS, YYNGEE.

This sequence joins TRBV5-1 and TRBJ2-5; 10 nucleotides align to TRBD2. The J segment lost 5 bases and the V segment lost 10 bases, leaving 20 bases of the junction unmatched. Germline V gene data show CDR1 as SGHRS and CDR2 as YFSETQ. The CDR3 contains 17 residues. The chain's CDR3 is CAGSAGALAGAGETQYF. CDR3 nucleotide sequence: TGCGCCGGCTCGGCGGGGGCCCTAGCGGGAGCTGGTGAGACCCAGTACTTC. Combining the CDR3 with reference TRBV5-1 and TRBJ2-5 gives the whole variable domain KAGVTQTPRYLIKTRGQQVTLSCSPISGHRSVSWYQQTPGQGLQFLFEYFSETQRNKGNFPGRFSGRQFSNSRSEMNVSTLELGDSALYLCAGSAGALAGAGETQYFGPGTRLLVL.

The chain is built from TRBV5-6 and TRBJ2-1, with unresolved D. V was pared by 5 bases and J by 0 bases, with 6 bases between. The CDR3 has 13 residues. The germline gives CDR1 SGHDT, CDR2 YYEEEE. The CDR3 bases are TGTGCCAGCAGTTTTCTCTCCTACAATGAGCAGTTCTTC. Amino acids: CASSFLSYNEQFF.